This TCR beta chain was documented in a study of blood T cell repertoires in COVID-19 (dated by TCRdb to about 2020). Some background on the complete study: The collaborator samples originated in the United States, Italy and Spain and spanned the acute and convalescent phases of COVID-19. The material from the prospective study consisted of cDNA or gDNA derived from T cells, B-cell-depleted T cells, or PBMCs. Deeply sampled blood TCRbeta repertoires from subjects exposed to, actively infected with, or recovered from COVID-19 were included in the dataset. The repertoires were released in a freely available public database meant as a resource for research on the immune response to SARS-CoV-2. The samples were drawn from two sources: the first 160 participants of the ongoing ImmuneRACE study, and over 950 subjects contributed by 6 global collaborators. Nearly every sample came with metadata listing a de-identified subject ID, COVID-19 status, age in years and sex. Where HLA class I and class II types were available, the types were taken from metadata supplied by the sample provider, not from assay-based typing.

In the prospective study, participants were roughly 18 to 90 years old, resided in about 25 geographic areas of the United States, and were enrolled through a virtual design. In the prospective study, participants were assigned to cohorts based on the clinical history participants reported in a screening survey and a study questionnaire. Recovered participants in ImmuneRACE Cohort 3 were defined by two consecutive negative NP/OP PCR tests, clearance by a healthcare professional, or resolution of symptoms. In the prospective study, mobile phlebotomists collected whole blood, serum and a nasopharyngeal or oropharyngeal swab from each participant. Additional blood draws and questionnaires over an approximately 2-month period could optionally be provided by prospective study participants. Before DNA extraction, blood samples from the prospective study were shipped at room temperature or frozen. Concerning this clone: There is no known antigen for this receptor. No qualities accompany the bases; no much larger clone lies one base away.

TCRbeta CDR3 regions were amplified from genomic DNA using the immunoSEQ Assay, a bias-controlled multiplex PCR. On the study's bioinformatics: Within the assay, amplification of reference gene primers was used to estimate how many nucleated cells each sample contained. To quantify the absolute abundance of each unique TCRbeta CDR3 rearrangement, sequence reads were collapsed and filtered. For each sample, productive Simpson clonality was calculated as the square root of Simpson's diversity index across productive rearrangements. Sourced from immuneACCESS, this table was stored by TCRdb with only in-frame sequences that have V and J called. A share of the clones is absent; for the studies checked, an unresolved V gene accounts for under half, and the remainder has no known explanation. The V and J calls and clone size come from that table; D and trimming were worked out from the DNA. In this sample the table shows a few hundred thousand clones, approximately 90% of which occur a single time. Together, the top ten hold roughly 8.5% of the sample.

Trimming takes 2 bases off V and 7 bases off J; junction bases not matched to a gene: 14. The CDR3 measures 17 amino acids from cysteine to phenylalanine. The read is trimmed to its CDR3 DNA, 51 bases read in frame from base 1. CDR1 and CDR2 were assigned from the germline V gene as MGHRA and YSYEKL. Study-level results and caveats: The amount of clinical and demographic metadata varied by source and participant and was provided uncurated.

This receptor was taken from a woman aged 55 to 70 who had recovered from COVID-19. Sequenced: PBMCs or T cells enriched from blood (not recorded which). The chain employs TRBV4-1 and TRBJ2-3; TRBD2 matches 8 bases in the middle. The CDR3 here reads CASSQIGRGGGLYTQYF. The DNA is as follows: TGCGCCAGCAGCCAAATAGGGCGTGGCGGGGGGCTTTATACGCAGTATTTT.